This note documents a single T cell receptor beta chain sequence. The CDR3 is 14 amino acids. CDR1 and CDR2 (germline): DFQATT, SNEGSKA (reference sequence). V was pared by 5 bases and J by 1 base, with 15 bases between. The sample is drawn from a study of early T cells in non-severe SARS-CoV-2 infection. Study as a whole: Chains were not paired, and sequencing was done on bulk RNA from unsorted whole blood.

Unique molecular identifier tags were affixed to discrete cDNA molecules. Each CDR3 protein is one row after TCRdb ran MiXCR on the 5' RACE reads. The table has about 110,000 distinct CDR3 sequences, 12% seen once; the top ten hold less than 3.5%. The sequenced sample consisted of whole blood. This chain joins TRBV20-1 and TRBJ2-7, with a possible D match to TRBD1 (6 bases). This TCR derives from an adult who was a healthcare worker with PCR-confirmed SARS-CoV-2 infection or an uninfected control (not recorded which). The CDR3 nucleotides are TGCAGTGCTTCCCGGCCCCAGGGGTCCTACGAGCAGTACTTC. Amino acids: CSASRPQGSYEQYF.